This T cell receptor (beta chain) came from a study of blood T cell repertoires in COVID-19. Libraries were prepared by immunoSEQ multiplex PCR; TCRdb keeps only in-frame clonotypes and omits some of them. The sample has around 130,000 clones, less than 85% seen once. The germline CDR1 and CDR2 sequences are SGHTA and FQGTGA. CDR3 length equals 15 residues. V shed 3 bases, J shed 5 bases, and the junction held 9 bases outside the gene matches. This clonotype was obtained from a woman aged 55-75 years with acute or convalescent COVID-19. Sequencing was carried out using peripheral blood. The genes are TRBV7-3 and TRBJ2-5; TRBD2 agrees at 7 bases. The DNA for the CDR3 is TGTGCCAGCAGCTTCAACAGCGGGGCATTGGAGACCCAGTACTTC. It codes for CASSFNSGALETQYF.